This note documents a single T cell receptor beta chain sequence. Ages ranged from about 18 to 89 years, with residence in about 23 US areas. J gave up 3 bases and V 1 base, and 7 bases lay outside the gene matches. In germline, CDR1 is MGHRA, CDR2 YSYEKL. CDR3 length: 16 residues. The data originate from a study of blood T cell repertoires in COVID-19. Using immunoSEQ multiplex PCR, the repertoire was profiled, and TCRdb retains in-frame clones only, with some absent. The sample includes 200,000 to 250,000 clones, around nine tenths of them seen just once. The specimen sequenced was PBMCs or T cells enriched from blood (not recorded which). The J gene is TRBJ2-7, the V gene TRBV4-1; 9 bases fit TRBD1. The sequence derives from a woman between 25 and 40 years old who had been exposed to COVID-19. As DNA, the CDR3 is TGCGCCAGCAGCCAAGTATCCGGGACAGGGATCTACGAGCAGTACTTC. Translating gives CASSQVSGTGIYEQYF.